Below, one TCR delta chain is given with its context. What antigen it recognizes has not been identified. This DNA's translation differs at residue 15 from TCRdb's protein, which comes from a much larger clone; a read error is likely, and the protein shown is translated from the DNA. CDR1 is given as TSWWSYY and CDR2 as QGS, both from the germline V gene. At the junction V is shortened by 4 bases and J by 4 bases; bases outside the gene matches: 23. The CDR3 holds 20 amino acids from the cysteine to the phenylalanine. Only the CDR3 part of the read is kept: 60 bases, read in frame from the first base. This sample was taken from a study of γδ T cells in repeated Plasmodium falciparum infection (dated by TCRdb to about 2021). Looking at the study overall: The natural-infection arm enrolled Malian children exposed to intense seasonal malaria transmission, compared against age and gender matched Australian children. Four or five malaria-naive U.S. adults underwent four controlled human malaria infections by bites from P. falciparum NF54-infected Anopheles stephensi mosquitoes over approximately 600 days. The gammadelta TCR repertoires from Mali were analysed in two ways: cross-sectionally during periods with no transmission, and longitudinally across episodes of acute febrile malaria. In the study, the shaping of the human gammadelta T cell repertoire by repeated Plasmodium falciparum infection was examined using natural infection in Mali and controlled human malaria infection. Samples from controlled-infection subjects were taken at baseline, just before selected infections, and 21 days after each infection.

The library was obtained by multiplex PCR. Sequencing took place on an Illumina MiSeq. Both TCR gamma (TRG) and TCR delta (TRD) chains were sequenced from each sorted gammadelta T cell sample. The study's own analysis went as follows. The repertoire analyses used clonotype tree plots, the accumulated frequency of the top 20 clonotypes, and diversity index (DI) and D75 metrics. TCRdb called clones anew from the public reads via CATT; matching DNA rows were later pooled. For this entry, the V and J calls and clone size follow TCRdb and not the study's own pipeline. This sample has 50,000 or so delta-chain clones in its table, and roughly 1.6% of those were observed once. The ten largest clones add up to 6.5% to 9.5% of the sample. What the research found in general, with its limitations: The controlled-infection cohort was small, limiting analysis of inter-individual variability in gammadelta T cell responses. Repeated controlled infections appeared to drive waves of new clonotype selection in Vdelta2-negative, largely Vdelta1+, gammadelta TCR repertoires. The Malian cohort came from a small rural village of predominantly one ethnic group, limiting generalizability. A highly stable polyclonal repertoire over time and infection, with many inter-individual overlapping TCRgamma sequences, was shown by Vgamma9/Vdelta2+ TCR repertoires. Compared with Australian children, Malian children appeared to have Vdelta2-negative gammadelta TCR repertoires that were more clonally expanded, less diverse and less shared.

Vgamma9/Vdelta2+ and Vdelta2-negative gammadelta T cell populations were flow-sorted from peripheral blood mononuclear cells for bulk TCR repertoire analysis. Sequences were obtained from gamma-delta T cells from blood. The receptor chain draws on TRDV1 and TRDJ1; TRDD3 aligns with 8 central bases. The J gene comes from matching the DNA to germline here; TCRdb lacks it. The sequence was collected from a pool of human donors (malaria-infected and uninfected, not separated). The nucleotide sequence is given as TGTGCTCTTGGGGGCCGAACTTCCCGTACTGTACTGGGGGTGGGCGATAAACTCATCTTT. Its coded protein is CALGGRTSRTVLGVGDKLIF.